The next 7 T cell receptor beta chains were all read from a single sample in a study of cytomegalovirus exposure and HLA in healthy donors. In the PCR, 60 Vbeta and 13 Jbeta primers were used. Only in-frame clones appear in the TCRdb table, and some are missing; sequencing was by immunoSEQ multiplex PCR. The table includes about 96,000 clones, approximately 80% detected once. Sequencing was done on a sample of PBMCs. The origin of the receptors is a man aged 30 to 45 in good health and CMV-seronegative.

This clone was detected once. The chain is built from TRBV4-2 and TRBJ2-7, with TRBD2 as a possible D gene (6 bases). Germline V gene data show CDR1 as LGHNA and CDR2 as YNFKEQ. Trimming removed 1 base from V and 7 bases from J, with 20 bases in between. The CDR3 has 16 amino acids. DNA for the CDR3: TGTGCCAGCAGCCAAGGACGGGACTCCTTATTTTGGGAGCAGTACTTC. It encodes CASSQGRDSLFWEQYF.

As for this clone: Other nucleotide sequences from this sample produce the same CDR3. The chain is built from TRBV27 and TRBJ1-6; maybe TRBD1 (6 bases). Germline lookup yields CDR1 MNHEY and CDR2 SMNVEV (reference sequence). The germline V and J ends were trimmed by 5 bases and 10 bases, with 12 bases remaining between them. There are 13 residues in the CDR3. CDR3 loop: CASSPPGVSPLHF. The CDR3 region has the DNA TGTGCCAGCAGTCCCCCAGGGGTATCACCCCTCCACTTT.

The CDR3 sequence is CASSLIPGQGGELFF. In nucleotides, the CDR3 is TGTGCCAGCAGCTTAATCCCGGGACAGGGCGGGGAGCTGTTTTTT. This sequence joins TRBV7-6 and TRBJ2-2; 9 nucleotides align to TRBD1. J was trimmed by 7 bases and V by 2 bases; bases with no gene match: 5. The CDR3 is made up of 15 amino acids. The V gene's germline CDR1 is SGHVS and CDR2 FNYEAQ. Supplemented by reference TRBV7-6 and TRBJ2-2, the full variable domain reads GAGVSQSPRYKVTKRGQDVALRCDPISGHVSLYWYRQALGQGPEFLTYFNYEAQQDKSGLPNDRFSAERPEGSISTLTIQRTEQRDSAMYRCASSLIPGQGGELFFGEGSRLTVL.

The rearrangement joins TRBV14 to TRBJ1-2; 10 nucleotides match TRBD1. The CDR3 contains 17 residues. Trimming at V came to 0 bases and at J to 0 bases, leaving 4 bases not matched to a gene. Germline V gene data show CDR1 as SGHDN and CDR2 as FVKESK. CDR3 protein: CASSQEDRGVSNYGYTF. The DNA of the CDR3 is TGTGCCAGCAGCCAAGAGGACAGGGGGGTTTCTAACTATGGCTACACCTTC.

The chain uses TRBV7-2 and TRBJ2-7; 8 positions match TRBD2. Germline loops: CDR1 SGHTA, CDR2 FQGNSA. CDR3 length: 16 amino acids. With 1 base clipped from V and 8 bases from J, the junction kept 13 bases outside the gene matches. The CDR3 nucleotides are TGTGCCAGCAGCTTAGAGAATAGCGGGGTCTACGTGAAGCAGTACTTC. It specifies CASSLENSGVYVKQYF.

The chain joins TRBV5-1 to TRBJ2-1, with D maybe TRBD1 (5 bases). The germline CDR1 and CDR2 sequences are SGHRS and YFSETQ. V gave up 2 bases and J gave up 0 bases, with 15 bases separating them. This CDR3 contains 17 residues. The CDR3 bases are TGCGCCAGCAGCTTCTCGGTAGGGGTGAGCTCCTACAATGAGCAGTTCTTC. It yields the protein CASSFSVGVSSYNEQFF.

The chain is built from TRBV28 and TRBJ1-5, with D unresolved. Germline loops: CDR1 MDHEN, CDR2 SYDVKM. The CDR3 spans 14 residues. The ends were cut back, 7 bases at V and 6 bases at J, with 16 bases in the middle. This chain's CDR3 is CASNAGVIGQPQHF. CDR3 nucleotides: TGTGCCAGCAATGCCGGGGTTATTGGTCAGCCCCAGCATTTT.